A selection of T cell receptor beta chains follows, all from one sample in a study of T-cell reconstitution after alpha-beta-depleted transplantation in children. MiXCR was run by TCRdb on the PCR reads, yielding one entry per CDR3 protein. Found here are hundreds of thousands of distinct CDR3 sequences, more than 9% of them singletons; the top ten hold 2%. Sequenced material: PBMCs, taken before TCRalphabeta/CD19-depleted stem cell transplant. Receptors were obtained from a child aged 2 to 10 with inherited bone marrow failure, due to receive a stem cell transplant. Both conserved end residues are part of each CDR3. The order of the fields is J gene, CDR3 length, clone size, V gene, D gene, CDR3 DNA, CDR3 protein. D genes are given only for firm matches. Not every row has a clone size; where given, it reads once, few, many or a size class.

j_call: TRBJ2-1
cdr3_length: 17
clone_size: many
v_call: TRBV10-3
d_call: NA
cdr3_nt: TGTGCCATCAGTGAGCACCAGGACCTCCCGACTTACAATGAGCAGTTCTTC
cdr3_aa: CAISEHQDLPTYNEQFF

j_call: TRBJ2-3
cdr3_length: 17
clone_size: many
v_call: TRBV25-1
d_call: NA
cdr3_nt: TGTGCCAGCAGTGACAAACGGGATCCCCTATTCACAGATATGCAGTATTTT
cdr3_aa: CASSDKRDPLFTDMQYF

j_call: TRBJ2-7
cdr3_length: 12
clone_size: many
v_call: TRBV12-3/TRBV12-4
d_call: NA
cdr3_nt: TGTGCCAGCAGCCTCATGGGGCCCGAGCAGTACTTC
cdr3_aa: CASSLMGPEQYF

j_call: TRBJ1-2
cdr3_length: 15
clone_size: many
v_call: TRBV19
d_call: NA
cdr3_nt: TGTGCCAGTAGCACCTCTCTGTCGAGTCTTGGTGGCTACACCTTC
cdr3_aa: CASSTSLSSLGGYTF

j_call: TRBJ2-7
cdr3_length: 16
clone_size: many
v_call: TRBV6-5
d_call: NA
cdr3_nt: TGTGCCAGCAGTTACTCGTCAGGGGTCCACCCCTACGAGCAGTACTTC
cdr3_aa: CASSYSSGVHPYEQYF

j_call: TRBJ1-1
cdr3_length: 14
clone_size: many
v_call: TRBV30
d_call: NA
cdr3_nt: TGTGCCTGGAGTGGGGGATGGGGGAACACTGAAGCTTTCTTT
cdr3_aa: CAWSGGWGNTEAFF

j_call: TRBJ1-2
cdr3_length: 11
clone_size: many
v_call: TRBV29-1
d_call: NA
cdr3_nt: TGCAGCGCCGGCGGCCGGGAGGGCTACACCTTC
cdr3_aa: CSAGGREGYTF

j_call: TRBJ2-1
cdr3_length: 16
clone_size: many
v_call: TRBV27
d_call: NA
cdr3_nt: TGTGCCAGCAGTTTATACCGGGCCGGTTTAGGTAATGAGCAGTTCTTC
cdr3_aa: CASSLYRAGLGNEQFF

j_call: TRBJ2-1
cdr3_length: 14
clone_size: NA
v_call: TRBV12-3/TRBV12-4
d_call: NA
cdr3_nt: TGTGCCACCGAAATAGCGAGGACCTACAATGAGCAGTTCTTC
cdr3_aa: CATEIARTYNEQFF

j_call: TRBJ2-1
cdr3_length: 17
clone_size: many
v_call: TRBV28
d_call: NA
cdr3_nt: TGTGCCAGCAGTCCGCGGGGAGGGCTAGCAGGGGGCAATGAGCAGTTCTTC
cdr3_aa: CASSPRGGLAGGNEQFF

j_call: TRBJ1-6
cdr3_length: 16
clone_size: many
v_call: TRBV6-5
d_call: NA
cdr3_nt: TGTGCCAGCAGTTACCACGGAAGCTCCTATAATTCACCCCTCCACTTT
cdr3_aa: CASSYHGSSYNSPLHF

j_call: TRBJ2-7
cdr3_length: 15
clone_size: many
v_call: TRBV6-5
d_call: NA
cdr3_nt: TGTGCCAGCAGCTGGGCCACCGGGGGAGCCTACGAGCAGTACTTC
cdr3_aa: CASSWATGGAYEQYF

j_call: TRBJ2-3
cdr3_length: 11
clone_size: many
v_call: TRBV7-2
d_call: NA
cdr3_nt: TGTGCCAGCAGCTTGATAAATACGCAGTATTTT
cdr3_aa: CASSLINTQYF

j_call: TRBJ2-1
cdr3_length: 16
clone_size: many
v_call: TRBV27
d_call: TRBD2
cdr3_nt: TGTGCCAGCAGTACCCGGGCTAGCGGGAGAGGGGTCCCGCAGTTCTTC
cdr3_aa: CASSTRASGRGVPQFF

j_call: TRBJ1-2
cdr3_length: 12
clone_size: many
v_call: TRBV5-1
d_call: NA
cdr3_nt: TGCGCCAGCAGCTTGGGTGCCTATGGCTACACCTTC
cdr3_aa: CASSLGAYGYTF

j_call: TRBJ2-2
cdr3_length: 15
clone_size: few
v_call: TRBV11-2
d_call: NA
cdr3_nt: TGTGCCAGCAGCCGGGACGGACCGAACACCGGGGAGCTGTTTTTT
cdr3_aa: CASSRDGPNTGELFF

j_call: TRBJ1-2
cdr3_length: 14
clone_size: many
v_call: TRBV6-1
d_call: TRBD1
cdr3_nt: TGTGCCAGCAGTCGGGACAGGGGAAACTATGGCTACACCTTC
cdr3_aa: CASSRDRGNYGYTF

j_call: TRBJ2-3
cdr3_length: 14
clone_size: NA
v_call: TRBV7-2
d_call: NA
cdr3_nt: TGTGCCAGCAGCTCCCAGCGGGCTTCAGATACGCAGTATTTT
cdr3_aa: CASSSQRASDTQYF

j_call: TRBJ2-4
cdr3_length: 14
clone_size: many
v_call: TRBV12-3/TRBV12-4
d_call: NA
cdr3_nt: TGTGCCAGCAGTTTAATAGACCAGTCCGATACCCAGTACTTC
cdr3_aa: CASSLIDQSDTQYF

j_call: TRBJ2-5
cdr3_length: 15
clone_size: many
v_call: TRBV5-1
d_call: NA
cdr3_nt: TGCGCCAGCAGTGGTCCTAGGGCTCCCCAAGAGACCCAGTACTTC
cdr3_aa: CASSGPRAPQETQYF

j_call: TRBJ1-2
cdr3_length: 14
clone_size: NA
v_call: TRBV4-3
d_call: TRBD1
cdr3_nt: TGCGCCAGCAGCCAAAAAGGGGGCGGGTATGGCTACACCTTC
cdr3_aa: CASSQKGGGYGYTF

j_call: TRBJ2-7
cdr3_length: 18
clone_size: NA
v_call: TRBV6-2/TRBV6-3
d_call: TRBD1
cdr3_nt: TGTGCCAGCACTTACCCCCTCGACAGGGGAAGGTCCTTATACGAGCAGTACTTC
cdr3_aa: CASTYPLDRGRSLYEQYF

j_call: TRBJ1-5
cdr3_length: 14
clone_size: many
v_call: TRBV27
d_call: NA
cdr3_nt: TGTGCCGCAGGTCCAAGAGGGTACAATCAGCCCCAGCATTTT
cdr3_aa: CAAGPRGYNQPQHF

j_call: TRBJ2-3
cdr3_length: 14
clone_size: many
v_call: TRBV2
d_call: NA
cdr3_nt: TGTGCCAGCAGTGAAGGCTTGCCGGCAGATACGCAGTATTTT
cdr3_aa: CASSEGLPADTQYF

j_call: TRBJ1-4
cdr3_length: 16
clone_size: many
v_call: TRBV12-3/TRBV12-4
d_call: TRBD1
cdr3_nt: TGTGCCAGCAGTCGGAGAACCGGGACAGGGAATGAAAAACTGTTTTTT
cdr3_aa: CASSRRTGTGNEKLFF

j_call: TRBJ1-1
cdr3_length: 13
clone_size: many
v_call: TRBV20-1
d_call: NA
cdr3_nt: TGCAGTGCTAGAAGAGTTGAAAACACTGAAGCTTTCTTT
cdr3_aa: CSARRVENTEAFF

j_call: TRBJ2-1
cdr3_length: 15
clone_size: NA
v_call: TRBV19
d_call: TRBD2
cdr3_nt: TGTGCCAGTAGTATGGGGACTAGCGGATGGAGTGAGCAGTTCTTC
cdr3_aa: CASSMGTSGWSEQFF

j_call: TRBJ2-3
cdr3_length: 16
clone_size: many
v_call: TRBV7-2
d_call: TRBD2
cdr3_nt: TGTGCCAGCAGCTCGCGGGAGGGCAGGGGGGCAGATACGCAGTATTTT
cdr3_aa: CASSSREGRGADTQYF

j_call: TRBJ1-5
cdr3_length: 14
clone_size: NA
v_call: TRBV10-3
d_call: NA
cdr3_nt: TGTGCCATCAGTGATAGTAGGGGCAATCAGCCCCAGCATTTT
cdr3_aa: CAISDSRGNQPQHF

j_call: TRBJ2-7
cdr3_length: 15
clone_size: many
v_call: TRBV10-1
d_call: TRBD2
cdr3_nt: TGCGCCAGCAGGTCAGCGGGAGGGCCTTATTACGAGCAGTACTTC
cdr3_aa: CASRSAGGPYYEQYF

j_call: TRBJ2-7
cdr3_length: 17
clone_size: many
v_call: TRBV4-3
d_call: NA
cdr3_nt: TGCGCCAGCAGCCAAGATCCTAGAATTTCGGCTCGGTACGAGCAGTACTTC
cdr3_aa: CASSQDPRISARYEQYF

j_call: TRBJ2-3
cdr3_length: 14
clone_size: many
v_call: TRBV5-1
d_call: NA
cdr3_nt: TGCGCCAGCAGCCTGGACAATGACCCCGAGGCGCAGTATTTT
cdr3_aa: CASSLDNDPEAQYF

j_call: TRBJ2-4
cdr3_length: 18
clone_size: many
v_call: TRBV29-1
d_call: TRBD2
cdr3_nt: TGCAGCGCAGGACTAGCGGGACCTTCTCTTTTAGCCAAAAACATTCAGTACTTC
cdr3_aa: CSAGLAGPSLLAKNIQYF

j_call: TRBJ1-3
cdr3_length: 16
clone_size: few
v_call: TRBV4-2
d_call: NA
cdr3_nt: TGTGCCAGCAGCCATGACTCAGGTTGGGGAGGAAACACCATATATTTT
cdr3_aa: CASSHDSGWGGNTIYF

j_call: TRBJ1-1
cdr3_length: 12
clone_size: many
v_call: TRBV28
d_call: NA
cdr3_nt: TGTGCCAGCAGCTTATCCACCAGGGAAGCTTTCTTT
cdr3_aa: CASSLSTREAFF

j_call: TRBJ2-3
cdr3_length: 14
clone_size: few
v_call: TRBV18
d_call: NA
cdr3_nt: TGTGCCAGCTCAACGCGGGATATGTCAGATACGCAGTATTTT
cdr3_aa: CASSTRDMSDTQYF

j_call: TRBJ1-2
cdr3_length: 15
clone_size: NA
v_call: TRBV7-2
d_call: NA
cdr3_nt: TGTGCCAGCAGCCCCCAGCGGGGCCACAACTATGGCTACACCTTC
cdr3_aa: CASSPQRGHNYGYTF

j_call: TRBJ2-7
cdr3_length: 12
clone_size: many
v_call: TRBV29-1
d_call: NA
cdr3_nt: TGCAGCGCCGGAATCTGGGGGGACGAGCAGTACTTC
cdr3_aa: CSAGIWGDEQYF

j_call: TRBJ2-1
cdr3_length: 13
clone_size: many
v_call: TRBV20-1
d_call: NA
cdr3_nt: TGCAGTGCTAGCCAGTTAGCAGATGGTGAGCAGTTCTTC
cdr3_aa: CSASQLADGEQFF